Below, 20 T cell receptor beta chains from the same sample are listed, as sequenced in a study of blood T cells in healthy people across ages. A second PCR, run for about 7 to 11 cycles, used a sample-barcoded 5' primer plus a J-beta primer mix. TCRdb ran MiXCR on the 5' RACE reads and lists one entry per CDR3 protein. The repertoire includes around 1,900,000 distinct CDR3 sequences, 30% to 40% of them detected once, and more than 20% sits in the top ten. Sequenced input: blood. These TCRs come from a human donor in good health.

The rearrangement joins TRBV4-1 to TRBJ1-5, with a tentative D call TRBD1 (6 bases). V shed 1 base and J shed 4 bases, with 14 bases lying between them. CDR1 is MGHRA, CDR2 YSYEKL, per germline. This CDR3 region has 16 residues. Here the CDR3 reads CASSQVQRTENQPQHF. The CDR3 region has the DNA TGCGCCAGCAGCCAAGTGCAAAGGACAGAAAATCAGCCCCAGCATTTT.

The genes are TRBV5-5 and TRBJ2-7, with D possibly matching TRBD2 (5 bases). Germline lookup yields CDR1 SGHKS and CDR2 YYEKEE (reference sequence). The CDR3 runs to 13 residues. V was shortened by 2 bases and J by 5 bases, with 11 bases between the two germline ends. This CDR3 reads CASSFEGRHEQYF. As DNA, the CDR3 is TGTGCCAGCAGCTTTGAGGGCCGCCACGAGCAGTACTTC.

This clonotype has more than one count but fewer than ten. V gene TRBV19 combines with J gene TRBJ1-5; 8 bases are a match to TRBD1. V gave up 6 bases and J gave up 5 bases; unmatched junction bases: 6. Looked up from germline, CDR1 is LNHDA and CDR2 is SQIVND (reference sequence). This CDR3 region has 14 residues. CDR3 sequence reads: CASSGQGGDQPQHF. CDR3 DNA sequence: TGTGCCAGTAGCGGACAGGGAGGCGATCAGCCCCAGCATTTT.

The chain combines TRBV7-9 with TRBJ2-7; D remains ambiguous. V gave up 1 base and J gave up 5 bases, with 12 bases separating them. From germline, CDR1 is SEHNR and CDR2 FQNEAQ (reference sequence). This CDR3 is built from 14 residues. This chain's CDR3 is CASSLGQVANEQYF. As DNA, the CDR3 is TGTGCCAGCAGCTTAGGGCAGGTCGCCAACGAGCAGTACTTC. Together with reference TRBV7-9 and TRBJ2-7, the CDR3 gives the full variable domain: DTGVSQNPRHKITKRGQNVTFRCDPISEHNRLYWYRQTLGQGPEFLTYFQNEAQLEKSRLLSDRFSAERPKGSFSTLEIQRTEQGDSAMYLCASSLGQVANEQYFGPGTRLTVT.

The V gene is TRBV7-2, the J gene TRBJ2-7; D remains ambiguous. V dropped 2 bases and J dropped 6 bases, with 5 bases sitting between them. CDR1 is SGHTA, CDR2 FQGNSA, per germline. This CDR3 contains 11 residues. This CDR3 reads CASSLLPEQYF. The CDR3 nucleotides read TGTGCCAGCAGCTTATTGCCCGAGCAGTACTTC.

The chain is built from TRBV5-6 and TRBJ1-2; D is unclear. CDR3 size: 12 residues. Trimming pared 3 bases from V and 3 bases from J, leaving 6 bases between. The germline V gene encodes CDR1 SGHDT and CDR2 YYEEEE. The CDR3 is CASSSMDYGYTF. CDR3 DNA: TGTGCCAGCAGCTCGATGGACTATGGCTACACCTTC. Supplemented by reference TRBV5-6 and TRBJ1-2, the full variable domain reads DAGVTQSPTHLIKTRGQQVTLRCSPKSGHDTVSWYQQALGQGPQFIFQYYEEEERQRGNFPDRFSGHQFPNYSSELNVNALLLGDSALYLCASSSMDYGYTFGSGTRLTVV.

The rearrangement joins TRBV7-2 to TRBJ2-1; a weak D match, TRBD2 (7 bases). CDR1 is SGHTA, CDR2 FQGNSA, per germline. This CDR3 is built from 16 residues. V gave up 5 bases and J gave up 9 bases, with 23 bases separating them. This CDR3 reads CASSRGEGGHWGEQFF. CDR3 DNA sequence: TGTGCCAGCAGCCGCGGGGAGGGGGGCCATTGGGGTGAGCAGTTCTTC.

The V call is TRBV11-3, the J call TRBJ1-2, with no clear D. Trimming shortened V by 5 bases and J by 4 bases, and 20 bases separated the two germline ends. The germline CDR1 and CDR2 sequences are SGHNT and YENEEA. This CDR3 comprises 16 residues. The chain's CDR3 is CASSPNDPAPLYGYTF. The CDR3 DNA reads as TGTGCCAGCAGCCCAAACGACCCGGCCCCGCTCTATGGCTACACCTTC.

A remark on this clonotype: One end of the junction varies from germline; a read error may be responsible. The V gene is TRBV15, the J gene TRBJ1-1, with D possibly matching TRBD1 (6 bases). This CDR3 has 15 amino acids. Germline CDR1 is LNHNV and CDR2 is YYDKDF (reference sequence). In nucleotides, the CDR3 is TGTGCCACCGGCAGGGATTACCGTATGGGGGCCCGAGCTTTCTTT. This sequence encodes CATGRDYRMGARAFF. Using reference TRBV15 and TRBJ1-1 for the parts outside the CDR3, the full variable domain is DAMVIQNPRYQVTQFGKPVTLSCSQTLNHNVMYWYQQKSSQAPKLLFHYYDKDFNNEADTPDNFQSRRPNTSFCFLDIRSPGLGDTAMYLCATGRDYRMGARAFFGQGTRLTVV.

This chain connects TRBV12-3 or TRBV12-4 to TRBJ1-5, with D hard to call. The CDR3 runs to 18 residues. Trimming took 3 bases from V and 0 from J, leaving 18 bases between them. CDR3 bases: TGTGCCAGCAGTTTGGGGATTTGGGGTCCGTATAGCAATCAGCCCCAGCATTTT. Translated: CASSLGIWGPYSNQPQHF.

The CDR3 loop reads CSARVPQGYLETQYF. CDR3 coding DNA: TGCAGTGCTAGGGTTCCTCAGGGGTATCTGGAGACCCAGTACTTC. This chain joins TRBV20-1 and TRBJ2-5; perhaps TRBD1 as D (6 bases). The germline V gene encodes CDR1 DFQATT and CDR2 SNEGSKA (reference sequence). The CDR3 spans 15 residues. V dropped 3 bases and J dropped 5 bases, with 19 bases sitting between them.

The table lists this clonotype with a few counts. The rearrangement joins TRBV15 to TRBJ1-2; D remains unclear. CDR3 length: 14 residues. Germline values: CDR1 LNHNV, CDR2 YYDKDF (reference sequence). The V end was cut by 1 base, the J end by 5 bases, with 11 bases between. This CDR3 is CATSRVKTDYGYTF. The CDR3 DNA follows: TGTGCCACCAGCAGAGTCAAAACGGATTATGGCTACACCTTC. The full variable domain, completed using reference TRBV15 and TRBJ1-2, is DAMVIQNPRYQVTQFGKPVTLSCSQTLNHNVMYWYQQKSSQAPKLLFHYYDKDFNNEADTPDNFQSRRPNTSFCFLDIRSPGLGDTAMYLCATSRVKTDYGYTFGSGTRLTVV.

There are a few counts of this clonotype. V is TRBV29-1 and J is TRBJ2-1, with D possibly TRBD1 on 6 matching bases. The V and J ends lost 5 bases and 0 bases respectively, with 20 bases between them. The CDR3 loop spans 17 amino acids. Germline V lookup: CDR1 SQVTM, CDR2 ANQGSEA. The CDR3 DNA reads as TGCAGCGTTCAGCTGGGGGCAGGGGAAATCTCCTACAATGAGCAGTTCTTC. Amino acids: CSVQLGAGEISYNEQFF.

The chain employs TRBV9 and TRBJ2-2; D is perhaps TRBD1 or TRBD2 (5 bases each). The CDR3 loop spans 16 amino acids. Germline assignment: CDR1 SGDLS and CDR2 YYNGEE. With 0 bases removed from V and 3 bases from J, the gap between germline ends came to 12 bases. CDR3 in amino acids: CASSVEGTLYTGELFF. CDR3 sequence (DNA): TGTGCCAGCAGCGTAGAGGGGACCCTGTACACCGGGGAGCTGTTTTTT.

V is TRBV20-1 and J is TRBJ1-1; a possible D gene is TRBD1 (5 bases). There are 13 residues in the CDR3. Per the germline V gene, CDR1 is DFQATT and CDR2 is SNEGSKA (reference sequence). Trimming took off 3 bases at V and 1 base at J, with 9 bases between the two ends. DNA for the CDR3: TGCAGTGCTAGCCGGGACGCGAACACTGAAGCTTTCTTT. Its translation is CSASRDANTEAFF.

In DNA, the CDR3 is TGTGCCAGCAAACAGGGGGTATCTGAAGCTTTCTTT. This encodes CASKQGVSEAFF. The chain is built from TRBV27 and TRBJ1-1; 8 bases match TRBD1. V shed 7 bases, J shed 6 bases, and the junction held 4 bases outside the gene matches. The CDR3 sequence is 12 residues long. Germline-derived CDR1 and CDR2 are MNHEY and SMNVEV (reference sequence).

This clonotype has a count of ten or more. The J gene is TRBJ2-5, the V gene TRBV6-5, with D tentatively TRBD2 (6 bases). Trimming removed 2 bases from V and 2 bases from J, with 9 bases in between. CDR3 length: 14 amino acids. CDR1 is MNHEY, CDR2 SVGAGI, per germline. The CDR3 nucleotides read TGTGCCAGCAGTTACGGGGACTTTCAAGAGACCCAGTACTTC. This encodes CASSYGDFQETQYF.

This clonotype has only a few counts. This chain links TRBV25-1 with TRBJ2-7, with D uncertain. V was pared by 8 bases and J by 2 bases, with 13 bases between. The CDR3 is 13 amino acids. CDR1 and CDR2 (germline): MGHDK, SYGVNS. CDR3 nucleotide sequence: TGTGCCAGCGTAGTAACTGGAACCTACGAGCAGTACTTC. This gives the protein CASVVTGTYEQYF.

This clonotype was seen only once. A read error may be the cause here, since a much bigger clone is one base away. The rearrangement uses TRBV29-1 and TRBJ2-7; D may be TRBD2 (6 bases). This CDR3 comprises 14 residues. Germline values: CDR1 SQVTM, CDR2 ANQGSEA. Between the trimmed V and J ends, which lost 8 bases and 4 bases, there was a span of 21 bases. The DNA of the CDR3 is TGCAGCCCGAAAGAGTGGGGGGAGGATTACGAGCAGTACTTC. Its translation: CSPKEWGEDYEQYF.

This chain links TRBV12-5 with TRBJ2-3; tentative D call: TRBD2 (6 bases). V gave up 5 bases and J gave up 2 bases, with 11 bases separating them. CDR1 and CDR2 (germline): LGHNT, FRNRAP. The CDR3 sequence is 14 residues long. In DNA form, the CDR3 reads TGTGCTAGTGGTCCCCCGGGGGACACAGATACGCAGTATTTT. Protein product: CASGPPGDTDTQYF.